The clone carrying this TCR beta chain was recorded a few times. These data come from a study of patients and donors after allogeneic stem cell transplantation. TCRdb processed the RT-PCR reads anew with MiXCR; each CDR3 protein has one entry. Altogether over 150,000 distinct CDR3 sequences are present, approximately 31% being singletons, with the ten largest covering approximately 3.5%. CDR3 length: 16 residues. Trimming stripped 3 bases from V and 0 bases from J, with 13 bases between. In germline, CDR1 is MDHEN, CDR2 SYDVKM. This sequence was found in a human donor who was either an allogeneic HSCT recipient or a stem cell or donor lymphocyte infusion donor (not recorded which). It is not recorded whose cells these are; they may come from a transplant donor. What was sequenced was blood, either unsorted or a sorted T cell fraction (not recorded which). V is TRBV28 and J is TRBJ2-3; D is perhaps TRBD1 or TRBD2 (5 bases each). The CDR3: CASSLVEGPSTDTQYF. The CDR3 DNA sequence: TGTGCCAGCAGTTTGGTTGAGGGACCGAGCACAGATACGCAGTATTTT.